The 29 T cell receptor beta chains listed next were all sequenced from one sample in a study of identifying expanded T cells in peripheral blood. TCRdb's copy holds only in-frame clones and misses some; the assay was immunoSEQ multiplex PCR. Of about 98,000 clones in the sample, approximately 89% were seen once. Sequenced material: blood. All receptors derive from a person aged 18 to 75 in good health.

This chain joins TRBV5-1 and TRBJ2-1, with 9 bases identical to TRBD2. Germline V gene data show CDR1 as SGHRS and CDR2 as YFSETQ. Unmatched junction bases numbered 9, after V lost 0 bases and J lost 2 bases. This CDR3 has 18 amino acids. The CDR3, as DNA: TGCGCCAGCAGCTTGGGTAGCGGGAGCCTTTTAACCTACAATGAGCAGTTCTTC. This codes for CASSLGSGSLLTYNEQFF.

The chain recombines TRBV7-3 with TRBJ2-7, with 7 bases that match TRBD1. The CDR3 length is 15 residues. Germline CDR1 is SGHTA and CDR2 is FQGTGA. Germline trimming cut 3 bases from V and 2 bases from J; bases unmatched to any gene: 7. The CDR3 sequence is CASSLTGQIPYEQYF. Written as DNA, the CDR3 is TGTGCCAGCAGCTTGACAGGGCAAATACCCTACGAGCAGTACTTC.

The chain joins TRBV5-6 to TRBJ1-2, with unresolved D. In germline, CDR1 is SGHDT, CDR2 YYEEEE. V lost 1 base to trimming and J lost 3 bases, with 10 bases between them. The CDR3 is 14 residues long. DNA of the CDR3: TGTGCCAGCAGCTTGCTTTTAGGAGACTATGGCTACACCTTC. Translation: CASSLLLGDYGYTF. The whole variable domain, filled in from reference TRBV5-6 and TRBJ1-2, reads DAGVTQSPTHLIKTRGQQVTLRCSPKSGHDTVSWYQQALGQGPQFIFQYYEEEERQRGNFPDRFSGHQFPNYSSELNVNALLLGDSALYLCASSLLLGDYGYTFGSGTRLTVV.

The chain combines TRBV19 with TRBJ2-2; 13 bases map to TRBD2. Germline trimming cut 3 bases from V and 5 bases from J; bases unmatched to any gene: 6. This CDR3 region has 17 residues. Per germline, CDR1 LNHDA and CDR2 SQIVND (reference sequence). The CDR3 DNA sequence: TGTGCCAGTAGTATCACTAGCGGGAGGGCCTTAACCGGGGAGCTGTTTTTT. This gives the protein CASSITSGRALTGELFF. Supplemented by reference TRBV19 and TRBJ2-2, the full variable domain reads DGGITQSPKYLFRKEGQNVTLSCEQNLNHDAMYWYRQDPGQGLRLIYYSQIVNDFQKGDIAEGYSVSREKKESFPLTVTSAQKNPTAFYLCASSITSGRALTGELFFGEGSRLTVL.

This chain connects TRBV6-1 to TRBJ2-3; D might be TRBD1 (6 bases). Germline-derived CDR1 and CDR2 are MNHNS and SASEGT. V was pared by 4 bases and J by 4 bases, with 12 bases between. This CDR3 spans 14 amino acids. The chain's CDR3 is CASSVGGRSDTQYF. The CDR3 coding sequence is TGTGCCAGCAGTGTTGGGGGCCGGTCAGATACGCAGTATTTT.

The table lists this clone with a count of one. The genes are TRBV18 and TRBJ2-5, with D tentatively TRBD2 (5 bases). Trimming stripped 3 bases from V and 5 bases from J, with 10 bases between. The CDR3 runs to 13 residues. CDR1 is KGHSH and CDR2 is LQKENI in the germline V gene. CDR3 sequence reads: CASSPLGEETQYF. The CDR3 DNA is TGTGCCAGCTCACCCCTTGGGGAGGAGACCCAGTACTTC. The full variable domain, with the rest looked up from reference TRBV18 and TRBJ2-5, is NAGVMQNPRHLVRRRGQEARLRCSPMKGHSHVYWYRQLPEEGLKFMVYLQKENIIDESGMPKERFSAEFPKEGPSILRIQQVVRGDSAAYFCASSPLGEETQYFGPGTRLLVL.

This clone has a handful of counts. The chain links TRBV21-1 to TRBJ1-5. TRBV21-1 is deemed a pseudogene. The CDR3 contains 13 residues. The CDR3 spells CASTNRTNQPQHF. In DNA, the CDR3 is TGTGCCAGCACCAACAGGACCAATCAGCCCCAGCATTTT.

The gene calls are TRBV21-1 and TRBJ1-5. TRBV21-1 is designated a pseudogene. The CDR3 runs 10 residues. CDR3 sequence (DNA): TGTGCCAGCAGCTATCGGCCCCAGCATTTT. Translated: CASSYRPQHF.

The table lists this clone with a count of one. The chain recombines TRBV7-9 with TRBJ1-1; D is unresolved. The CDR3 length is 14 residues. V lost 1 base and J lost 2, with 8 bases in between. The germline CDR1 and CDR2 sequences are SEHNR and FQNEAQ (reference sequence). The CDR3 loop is CASSLGTPNTEAFF. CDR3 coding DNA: TGTGCCAGCAGCTTAGGAACCCCAAACACTGAAGCTTTCTTT.

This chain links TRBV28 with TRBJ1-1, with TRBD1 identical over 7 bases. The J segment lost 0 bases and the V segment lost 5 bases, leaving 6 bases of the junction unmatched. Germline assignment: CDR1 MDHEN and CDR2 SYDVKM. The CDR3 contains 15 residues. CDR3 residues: CASSPLQGLNTEAFF. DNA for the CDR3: TGTGCCAGCAGTCCTCTACAGGGGCTGAACACTGAAGCTTTCTTT.

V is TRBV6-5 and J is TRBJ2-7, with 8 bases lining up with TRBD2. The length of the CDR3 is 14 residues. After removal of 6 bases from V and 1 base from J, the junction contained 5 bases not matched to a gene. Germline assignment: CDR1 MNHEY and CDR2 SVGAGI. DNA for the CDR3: TGTGCCAGCAGCCGACTAGCGTCGTCCTACGAGCAGTACTTC. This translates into CASSRLASSYEQYF.

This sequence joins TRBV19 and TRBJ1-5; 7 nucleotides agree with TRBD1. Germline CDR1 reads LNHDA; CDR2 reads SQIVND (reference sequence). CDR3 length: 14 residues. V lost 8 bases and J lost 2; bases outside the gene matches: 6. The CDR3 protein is CASQARGGNQPQHF. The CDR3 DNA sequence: TGTGCCAGTCAAGCCAGGGGGGGCAATCAGCCCCAGCATTTT. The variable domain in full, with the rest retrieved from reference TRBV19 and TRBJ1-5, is DGGITQSPKYLFRKEGQNVTLSCEQNLNHDAMYWYRQDPGQGLRLIYYSQIVNDFQKGDIAEGYSVSREKKESFPLTVTSAQKNPTAFYLCASQARGGNQPQHFGDGTRLSIL.

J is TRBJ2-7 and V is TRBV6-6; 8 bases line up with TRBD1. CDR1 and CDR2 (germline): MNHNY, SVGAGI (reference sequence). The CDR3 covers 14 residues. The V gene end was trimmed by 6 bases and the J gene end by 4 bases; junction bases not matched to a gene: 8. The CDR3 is CASSRPGQVYEQYF. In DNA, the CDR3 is TGTGCCAGCAGCCGACCGGGACAGGTATACGAGCAGTACTTC.

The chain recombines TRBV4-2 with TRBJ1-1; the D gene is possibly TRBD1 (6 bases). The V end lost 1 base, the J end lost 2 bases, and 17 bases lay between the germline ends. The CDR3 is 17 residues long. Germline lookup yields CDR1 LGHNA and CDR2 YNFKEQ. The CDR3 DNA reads TGTGCCAGCAGCCAAGGGGGGCACAGTTCAGTCAACACTGAAGCTTTCTTT. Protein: CASSQGGHSSVNTEAFF.

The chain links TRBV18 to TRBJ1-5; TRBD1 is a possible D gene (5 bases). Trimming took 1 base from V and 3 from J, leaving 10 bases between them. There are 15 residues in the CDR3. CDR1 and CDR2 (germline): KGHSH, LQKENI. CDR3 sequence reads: CASSPLVGDNQPQHF. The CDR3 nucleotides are TGTGCCAGCTCACCACTAGTAGGGGACAATCAGCCCCAGCATTTT.

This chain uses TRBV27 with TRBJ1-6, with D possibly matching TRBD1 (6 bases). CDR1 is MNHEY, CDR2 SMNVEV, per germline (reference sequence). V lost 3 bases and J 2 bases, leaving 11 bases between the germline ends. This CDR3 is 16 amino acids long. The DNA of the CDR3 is TGTGCCAGCAGTTTCGAGGGGGGCCCCTATAATTCACCCCTCCACTTT. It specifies CASSFEGGPYNSPLHF.

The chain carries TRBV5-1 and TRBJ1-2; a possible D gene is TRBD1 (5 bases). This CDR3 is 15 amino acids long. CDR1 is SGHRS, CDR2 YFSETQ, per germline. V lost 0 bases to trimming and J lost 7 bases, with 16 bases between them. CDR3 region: CASSLGSSRRGGYTF. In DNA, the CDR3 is TGCGCCAGCAGCTTGGGGTCAAGTCGAAGGGGTGGCTACACCTTC.

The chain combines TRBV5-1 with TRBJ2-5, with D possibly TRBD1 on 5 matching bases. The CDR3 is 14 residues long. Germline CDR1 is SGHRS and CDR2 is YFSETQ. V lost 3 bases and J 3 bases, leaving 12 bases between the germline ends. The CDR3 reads CASSSQVGEETQYF. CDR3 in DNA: TGCGCCAGCAGCTCCCAGGTAGGGGAAGAGACCCAGTACTTC.

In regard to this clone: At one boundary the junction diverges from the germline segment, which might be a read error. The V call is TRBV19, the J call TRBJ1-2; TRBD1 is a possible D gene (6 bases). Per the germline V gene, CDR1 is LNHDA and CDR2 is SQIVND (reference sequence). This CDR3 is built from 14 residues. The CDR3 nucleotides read TGTGCGAGTAAATTGGGGGCCGGGAGGTATGGCTACACCTTC. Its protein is CASKLGAGRYGYTF.

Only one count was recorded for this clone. CDR3 loop: CASRETDRVNEKLFF. CDR3 bases: TGTGCCAGCCGGGAAACTGACAGAGTTAATGAAAAACTGTTTTTT. The chain links TRBV28 to TRBJ1-4, with D maybe TRBD1 (5 bases). Trimming pared 8 bases from V and 4 bases from J, leaving 17 bases between. CDR1 and CDR2 from the germline V gene are MDHEN and SYDVKM. The CDR3 is made up of 15 amino acids. The variable domain in full, completed from reference TRBV28 and TRBJ1-4, reads DVKVTQSSRYLVKRTGEKVFLECVQDMDHENMFWYRQDPGLGLRLIYFSYDVKMKEKGDIPEGYSVSREKKERFSLILESASTNQTSMYLCASRETDRVNEKLFFGSGTQLSVL.

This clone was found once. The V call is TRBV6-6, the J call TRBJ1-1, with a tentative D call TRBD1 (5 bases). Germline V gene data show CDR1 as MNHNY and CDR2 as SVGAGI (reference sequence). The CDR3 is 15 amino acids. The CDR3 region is CASGGTQREGTEAFF. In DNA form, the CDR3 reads TGTGCGAGCGGGGGGACTCAGAGGGAAGGGACTGAAGCTTTCTTT.

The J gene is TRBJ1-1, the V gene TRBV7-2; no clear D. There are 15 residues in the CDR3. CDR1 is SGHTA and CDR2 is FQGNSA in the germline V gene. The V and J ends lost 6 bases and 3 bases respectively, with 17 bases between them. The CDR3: CASRASPMGYTEAFF. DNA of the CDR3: TGTGCCAGCAGAGCGTCCCCCATGGGTTACACTGAAGCTTTCTTT.

This chain's CDR3 is CASSLMGQGLEQYF. The CDR3 DNA sequence: TGTGCCAGCAGCTTGATGGGACAGGGTCTGGAGCAGTACTTC. The chain links TRBV4-2 to TRBJ2-7, with 9 bases lining up with TRBD1. Germline V lookup: CDR1 LGHNA, CDR2 YNFKEQ. The trim removed 5 bases at V and 7 bases at J, leaving 9 bases unmatched. CDR3 length equals 14 residues.

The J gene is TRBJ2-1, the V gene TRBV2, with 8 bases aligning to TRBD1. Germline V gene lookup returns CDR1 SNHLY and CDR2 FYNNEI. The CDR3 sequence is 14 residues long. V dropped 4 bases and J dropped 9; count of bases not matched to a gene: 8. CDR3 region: CASSGRQGMSEQFF. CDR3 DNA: TGTGCCAGCAGTGGGCGACAGGGGATGAGTGAGCAGTTCTTC.

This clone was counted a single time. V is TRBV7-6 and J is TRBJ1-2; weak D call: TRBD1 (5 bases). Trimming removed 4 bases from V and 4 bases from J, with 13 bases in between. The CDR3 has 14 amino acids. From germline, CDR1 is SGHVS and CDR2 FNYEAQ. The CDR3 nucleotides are TGTGCCAGCAGCTCAAACAGGCGCGGCTATGGCTACACCTTC. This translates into CASSSNRRGYGYTF.

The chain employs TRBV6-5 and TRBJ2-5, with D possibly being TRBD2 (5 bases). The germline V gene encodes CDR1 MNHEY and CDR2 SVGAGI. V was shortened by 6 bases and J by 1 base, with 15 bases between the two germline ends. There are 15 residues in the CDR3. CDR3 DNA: TGTGCCAGCAGATCATACCCCGCGGGCCAAGAGACCCAGTACTTC. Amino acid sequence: CASRSYPAGQETQYF.

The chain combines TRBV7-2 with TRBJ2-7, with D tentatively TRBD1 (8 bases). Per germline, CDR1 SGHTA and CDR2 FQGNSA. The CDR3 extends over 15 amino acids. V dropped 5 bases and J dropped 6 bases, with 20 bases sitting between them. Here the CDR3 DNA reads TGTGCCAGCAGCGTTAGGCAACAGGGGGGGAGCGAGCAGTACTTC. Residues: CASSVRQQGGSEQYF.

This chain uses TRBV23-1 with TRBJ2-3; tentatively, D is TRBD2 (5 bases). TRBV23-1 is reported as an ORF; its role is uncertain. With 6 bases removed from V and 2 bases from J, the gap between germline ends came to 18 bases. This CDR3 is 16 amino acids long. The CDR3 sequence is CASSQTTGRDTDTQYF. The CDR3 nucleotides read TGCGCCAGCAGCCAAACAACTGGACGGGACACAGATACGCAGTATTTT.

CDR3 sequence (DNA): TGTGCCAGCGTGGGCAGGGTAGGGGTGGAGAACACTGAAGCTTTCTTT. Protein product: CASVGRVGVENTEAFF. The V call is TRBV21-1, the J call TRBJ1-1; the table's D call, TRBD1, has no DNA check behind it. TRBV21-1 is flagged as a pseudogene. This CDR3 contains 16 residues.